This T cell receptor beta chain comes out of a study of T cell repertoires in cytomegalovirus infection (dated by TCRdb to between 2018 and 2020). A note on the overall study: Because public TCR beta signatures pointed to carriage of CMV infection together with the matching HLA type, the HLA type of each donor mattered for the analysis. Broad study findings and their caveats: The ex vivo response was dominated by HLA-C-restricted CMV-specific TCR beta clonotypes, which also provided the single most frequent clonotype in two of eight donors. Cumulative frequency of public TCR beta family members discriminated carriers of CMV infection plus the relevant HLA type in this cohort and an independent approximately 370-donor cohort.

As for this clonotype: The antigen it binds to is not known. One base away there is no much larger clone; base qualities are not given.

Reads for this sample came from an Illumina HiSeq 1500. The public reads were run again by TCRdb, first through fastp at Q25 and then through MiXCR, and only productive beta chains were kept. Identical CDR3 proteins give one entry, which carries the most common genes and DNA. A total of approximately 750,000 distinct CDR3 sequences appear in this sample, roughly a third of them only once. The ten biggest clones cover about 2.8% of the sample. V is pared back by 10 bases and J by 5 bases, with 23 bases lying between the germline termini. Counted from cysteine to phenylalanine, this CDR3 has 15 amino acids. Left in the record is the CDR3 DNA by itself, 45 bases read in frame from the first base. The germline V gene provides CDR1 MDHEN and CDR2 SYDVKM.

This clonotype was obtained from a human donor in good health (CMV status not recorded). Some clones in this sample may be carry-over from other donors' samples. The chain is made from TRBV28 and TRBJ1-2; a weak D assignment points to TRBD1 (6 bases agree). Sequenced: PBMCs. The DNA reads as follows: TGTGCCACGAATTACGTTGCGGACAGTACATATGGCTACACCTTC. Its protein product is CATNYVADSTYGYTF.